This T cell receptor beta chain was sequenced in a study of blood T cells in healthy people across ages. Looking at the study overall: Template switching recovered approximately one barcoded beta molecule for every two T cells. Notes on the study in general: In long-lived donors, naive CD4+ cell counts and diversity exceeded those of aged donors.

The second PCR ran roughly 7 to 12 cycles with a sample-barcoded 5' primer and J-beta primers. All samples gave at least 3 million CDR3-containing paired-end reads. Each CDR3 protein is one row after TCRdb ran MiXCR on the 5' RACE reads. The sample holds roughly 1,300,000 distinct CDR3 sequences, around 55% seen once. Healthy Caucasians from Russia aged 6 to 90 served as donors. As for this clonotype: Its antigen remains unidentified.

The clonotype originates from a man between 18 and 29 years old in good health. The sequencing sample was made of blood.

The CDR3 region is CASSSPGITYNEQFF. The CDR3 nucleotides read TGTGCCAGCAGTTCCCCCGGGATCACCTACAATGAGCAGTTCTTC. The V call is TRBV6-5, the J call TRBJ2-1; D is perhaps TRBD2 (5 bases). This CDR3 comprises 15 residues. The V and J ends lost 4 bases and 2 bases respectively, with 12 bases between them. Germline V gene lookup returns CDR1 MNHEY and CDR2 SVGAGI.